Shown below are 5 T cell receptor beta chains from a single sample sequenced in a study of shared clonotypes between healthy human individuals. Measured with immunoSEQ multiplex PCR; TCRdb has only the in-frame clones, and not every one. Of 1.6 million or so clones in the sample, 95% to 97% were seen once. Source material: naive CD4+ T cells sorted from blood. As to subset: CD45RA+ positively selected. The receptors come from a man aged 30 to 39 in good health.

The genes are TRBV20-1 and TRBJ2-7; D gene unclear. V was pared by 6 bases and J by 4 bases, with 10 bases between. The germline CDR1 and CDR2 sequences are DFQATT and SNEGSKA (reference sequence). CDR3 length: 11 residues. The CDR3 region has the DNA TGCAGTGCCGGTCCTCCGTACGAGCAGTACTTC. Encoded protein: CSAGPPYEQYF.

This chain links TRBV7-9 with TRBJ2-5; 9 positions match TRBD1. The germline V gene encodes CDR1 SEHNR and CDR2 FQNEAQ (reference sequence). Trimming at V came to 5 bases and at J to 2 bases, leaving 6 bases not matched to a gene. The CDR3 sequence is 15 residues long. This CDR3 is CASSPPGQGQETQYF. The CDR3 coding sequence is TGTGCCAGCAGCCCCCCGGGACAGGGTCAAGAGACCCAGTACTTC. Based on the CDR3 plus reference TRBV7-9 and TRBJ2-5, the full variable domain is DTGVSQNPRHKITKRGQNVTFRCDPISEHNRLYWYRQTLGQGPEFLTYFQNEAQLEKSRLLSDRFSAERPKGSFSTLEIQRTEQGDSAMYLCASSPPGQGQETQYFGPGTRLLVL.

J is TRBJ2-3 and V is TRBV5-1; 7 bases line up with TRBD1. This CDR3 has 14 amino acids. In germline, CDR1 is SGHRS, CDR2 YFSETQ. V dropped 1 base and J dropped 4; count of bases not matched to a gene: 3. The CDR3 loop is CASSLPTGADTQYF. The CDR3 DNA reads TGCGCCAGCAGCTTGCCCACAGGGGCAGATACGCAGTATTTT.

V is TRBV28 and J is TRBJ2-5, with D possibly TRBD2 on 6 matching bases. The germline gives CDR1 MDHEN, CDR2 SYDVKM. The CDR3 has 12 amino acids. V lost 3 bases and J lost 7, with 9 bases in between. Here the CDR3 DNA reads TGTGCCAGCAGTTTCGACGGGAGGACCCAGTACTTC. Translated: CASSFDGRTQYF.

This clone was seen a single time. The chain is built from TRBV6-1 and TRBJ1-1, with no clear D. V was clipped by 6 bases and J by 2 bases, with 16 bases between them. Germline loops: CDR1 MNHNS, CDR2 SASEGT. The CDR3 extends over 15 amino acids. CDR3 bases: TGTGCCAGCAGAGACCGAAGAGAGAAAAACACTGAAGCTTTCTTT. Its translation is CASRDRREKNTEAFF.